A selection of T cell receptor beta chains follows, all from one sample in a study of T cells after yellow fever vaccination. Each CDR3 protein is one row after TCRdb ran MiXCR on the 5' RACE reads. The data hold fewer than 150,000 distinct CDR3 sequences, with over 7% observed a single time. The sample consisted of CD4+ T cells sorted from PBMCs, taken 5 days after the yellow fever booster vaccination. The origin of the receptors is a man younger than 45 who received the YFV17D yellow fever vaccine. Both conserved end residues are part of each CDR3. A D gene is named only where the DNA matches it firmly. Only part of the rows carry a size: once, few, many, or a class if the clone is expanded.

v_call: TRBV20-1
j_call: TRBJ1-3
d_call: .
clone_size: .
cdr3_nt: TGCAGTGCTAGAGACGGAAGGGCTCTTGGAAACACCATATATTTT
cdr3_aa: CSARDGRALGNTIYF

v_call: TRBV7-2
j_call: TRBJ2-7
d_call: .
clone_size: many
cdr3_nt: TGTGCCAGCAGCTCAAGAGACAGATCCGAGCAGTACTTC
cdr3_aa: CASSSRDRSEQYF

v_call: TRBV28
j_call: TRBJ2-6
d_call: .
clone_size: .
cdr3_nt: TGTGCCAGCAGCATCATCATAGAGACAGAAAGAATCTCTGGGGCCAACGTCCTGACTTTC
cdr3_aa: CASSIIIETERISGANVLTF

v_call: TRBV30
j_call: TRBJ1-5
d_call: .
clone_size: .
cdr3_nt: TGTGCCTGGGGGATCGACAGTAGCAGTCAGCCCCAGCATTTT
cdr3_aa: CAWGIDSSSQPQHF

v_call: TRBV4-2
j_call: TRBJ2-1
d_call: .
clone_size: many
cdr3_nt: TGTGCCAGCAGCCAAGATTACGGCTCCTACAATGAGCAGTTCTTC
cdr3_aa: CASSQDYGSYNEQFF

v_call: TRBV7-8
j_call: TRBJ2-1
d_call: TRBD2
clone_size: .
cdr3_nt: TGTGCTAGCGGGAGGGCCCCTACCAATTACAATGAGCAGTTCTTC
cdr3_aa: CASGRAPTNYNEQFF

v_call: TRBV15
j_call: TRBJ2-1
d_call: .
clone_size: many
cdr3_nt: TGTGCCACCAGCAAAGTTCCTGCCGAGCAGTTCTTC
cdr3_aa: CATSKVPAEQFF

v_call: TRBV6-2/TRBV6-3
j_call: TRBJ1-1
d_call: .
clone_size: many
cdr3_nt: TGTGCCAGCAGTTACTCGTACCTACGGGGAACTGAAGCTTTCTTT
cdr3_aa: CASSYSYLRGTEAFF

v_call: TRBV9
j_call: TRBJ2-3
d_call: .
clone_size: many
cdr3_nt: TGTGCCAGCAGCGTAACGCGGTCTTCGGATACGCAGTATTTT
cdr3_aa: CASSVTRSSDTQYF

v_call: TRBV5-1
j_call: TRBJ2-3
d_call: TRBD1
clone_size: many
cdr3_nt: TGCGCCACCCGAGCCGGGACAGGGACAGATACGCAGTATTTT
cdr3_aa: CATRAGTGTDTQYF

v_call: TRBV25-1
j_call: TRBJ2-7
d_call: .
clone_size: many
cdr3_nt: TGTGCCAGCAGTGACCACAGACTCGGCGGGCAGTACTTC
cdr3_aa: CASSDHRLGGQYF

v_call: TRBV20-1
j_call: TRBJ1-1
d_call: .
clone_size: many
cdr3_nt: TGCAGTGCTAGACAAGACGGGAACACTGAAGCTTTCTTT
cdr3_aa: CSARQDGNTEAFF

v_call: TRBV10-3
j_call: TRBJ2-1
d_call: TRBD2
clone_size: many
cdr3_nt: TGTGCCATCAAAAACACTAGCGGCAATGAGCAGTTCTTC
cdr3_aa: CAIKNTSGNEQFF

v_call: TRBV5-1
j_call: TRBJ2-5
d_call: .
clone_size: .
cdr3_nt: TGCGCCAGCAGCTCTCTGGGTAACCAAGAGACCCAGTACTTC
cdr3_aa: CASSSLGNQETQYF

v_call: TRBV5-1
j_call: TRBJ1-5
d_call: .
clone_size: .
cdr3_nt: TGCGCCAGCAGCTTGGAGGGGTACAATCAGCCCCAGCATTTT
cdr3_aa: CASSLEGYNQPQHF

v_call: TRBV30
j_call: TRBJ2-1
d_call: .
clone_size: .
cdr3_nt: TGTGCCTGGAGTATGTGGTGGGACAATGAGCAGTTCTTC
cdr3_aa: CAWSMWWDNEQFF

v_call: TRBV10-2
j_call: TRBJ2-7
d_call: .
clone_size: .
cdr3_nt: TGCGCCAGCAGTGAGAGGCGGAACTACGAGCAGTACTTC
cdr3_aa: CASSERRNYEQYF

v_call: TRBV2
j_call: TRBJ1-2
d_call: .
clone_size: many
cdr3_nt: TGTGCCAGCAGTGATAGCAGGGGAACCTATGGCTACACCTTC
cdr3_aa: CASSDSRGTYGYTF

v_call: TRBV27
j_call: TRBJ2-5
d_call: .
clone_size: many
cdr3_nt: TGTGCCAGCAGTCAGGGCCGACAAGAGACCCAGTACTTC
cdr3_aa: CASSQGRQETQYF

v_call: TRBV20-1
j_call: TRBJ2-7
d_call: .
clone_size: many
cdr3_nt: TGCAGTGCTAGAAGGCAGGGTAGGGAGCAGTACTTC
cdr3_aa: CSARRQGREQYF

v_call: TRBV7-2
j_call: TRBJ2-2
d_call: .
clone_size: many
cdr3_nt: TGTGCCAGCAGCTTACGTGCGGGGTTTAACACCGGGGAGCTGTTTTTT
cdr3_aa: CASSLRAGFNTGELFF

v_call: TRBV5-1
j_call: TRBJ2-3
d_call: .
clone_size: many
cdr3_nt: TGCGCCAGCAGCTGGGACGGAACTAGCACAGATACGCAGTATTTT
cdr3_aa: CASSWDGTSTDTQYF

v_call: TRBV3-1
j_call: TRBJ2-2
d_call: .
clone_size: many
cdr3_nt: TGTGCCAGCTCCTCCGCCGGGGAGCTGTTTTTT
cdr3_aa: CASSSAGELFF

v_call: TRBV19
j_call: TRBJ1-2
d_call: TRBD1
clone_size: few
cdr3_nt: TGTGCCACCTCGGACAGGGTCAACTATGGCTACACCTTC
cdr3_aa: CATSDRVNYGYTF

v_call: TRBV11-2
j_call: TRBJ2-3
d_call: TRBD1
clone_size: many
cdr3_nt: TGTGCCAGCAGCTTAATGACAGGGGGCACGTTAAGCATAGGTACGCAGTATTTT
cdr3_aa: CASSLMTGGTLSIGTQYF